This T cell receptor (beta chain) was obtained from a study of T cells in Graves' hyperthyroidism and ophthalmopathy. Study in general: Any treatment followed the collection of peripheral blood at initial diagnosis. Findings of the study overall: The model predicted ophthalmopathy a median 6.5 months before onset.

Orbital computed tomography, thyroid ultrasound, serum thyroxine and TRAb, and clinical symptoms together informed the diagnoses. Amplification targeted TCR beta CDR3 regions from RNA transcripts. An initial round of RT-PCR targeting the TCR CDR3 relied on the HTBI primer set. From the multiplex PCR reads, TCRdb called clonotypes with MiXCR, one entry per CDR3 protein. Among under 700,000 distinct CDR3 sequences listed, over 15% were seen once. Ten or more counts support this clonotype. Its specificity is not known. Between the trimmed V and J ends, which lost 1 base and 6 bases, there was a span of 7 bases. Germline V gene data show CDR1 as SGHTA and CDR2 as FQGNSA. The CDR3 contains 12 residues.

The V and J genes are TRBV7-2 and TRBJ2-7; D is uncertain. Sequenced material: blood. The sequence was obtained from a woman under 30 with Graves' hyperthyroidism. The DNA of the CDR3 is TGTGCCAGCAGCTTAGGGGCCCTCGAGCAGTACTTC. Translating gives CASSLGALEQYF.